The clone carrying this T cell receptor (beta chain) showed up just a few times. The data originate from a study of T-cell reconstitution after alpha-beta-depleted transplantation in children. Unique molecular identifiers were incorporated during preparation of the TCRbeta library. TCRdb reanalysed the PCR reads using MiXCR and keeps one entry per CDR3 protein. Of 330,000 or so distinct CDR3 sequences listed, about 9.3% are singletons. CDR1 and CDR2 from the germline V gene are MNHEY and SMNVEV (reference sequence). The CDR3 is 16 residues long. V shed 1 base and J shed 0 bases, with 7 bases lying between them.

The specimen comprised PBMCs from the stem cell graft donor, sampled from the stem cell graft. This clonotype originated in a human donor who donated a stem cell graft to a child with acute lymphoblastic leukemia. J is TRBJ2-6 and V is TRBV27; D unclear. The CDR3 loop is CASSLFRNSGANVLTF. The CDR3 nucleotides are TGTGCCAGCAGTTTATTCAGGAACTCTGGGGCCAACGTCCTGACTTTC.